Below, 23 T cell receptor beta chains from the same sample are listed, as sequenced in a study of blood T cell repertoires in COVID-19. Measured with immunoSEQ multiplex PCR; TCRdb has only the in-frame clones, and not every one. The table includes over 250,000 clones, around 92% detected once. Sequencing was done on a sample of PBMCs or T cells enriched from blood (not recorded which). The source is a woman aged 55-69 years who had recovered from COVID-19.

With regard to this clone: The same CDR3 arises from other DNA sequences in this sample as well. The V call is TRBV5-1, the J call TRBJ2-5; TRBD1 aligns across 11 bases. The CDR3 runs to 14 residues. V lost 4 bases and J lost 4; bases outside the gene matches: 3. Germline CDR1 and CDR2: SGHRS and YFSETQ. The CDR3 region is CASSLGTGGETQYF. CDR3 DNA sequence: TGCGCCAGCAGCCTAGGGACAGGGGGAGAGACCCAGTACTTC.

This clone was observed a handful of times. The chain combines TRBV7-8 with TRBJ1-1; possible D gene TRBD1, 5 bases. This CDR3 has 14 residues. V shed 6 bases and J shed 4 bases, with 15 bases lying between them. From germline, CDR1 is SGHVS and CDR2 FQNEAQ. The chain's CDR3 is CASRAGGEGTEAFF. The CDR3, as DNA: TGTGCCAGCAGGGCGGGAGGGGAAGGCACTGAAGCTTTCTTT.

The rearrangement joins TRBV11-3 to TRBJ2-1; 9 bases are a match to TRBD2. Germline CDR1 reads SGHNT; CDR2 reads YENEEA. This CDR3 has 13 amino acids. J gave up 8 bases and V 6 bases, and 5 bases lay outside the gene matches. The DNA for the CDR3 is TGTGCCAGCAGTCTTAGCGGGGGCGATGAGCAGTTCTTC. Translation gives CASSLSGGDEQFF. The full variable domain, completed using reference TRBV11-3 and TRBJ2-1, is EAGVVQSPRYKIIEKKQPVAFWCNPISGHNTLYWYLQNLGQGPELLIRYENEEAVDDSQLPKDRFSAERLKGVDSTLKIQPAELGDSAVYLCASSLSGGDEQFFGPGTRLTVL.

This chain connects TRBV14 to TRBJ1-5; D gene unclear. CDR1 is SGHDN and CDR2 is FVKESK in the germline V gene. Trimming left V 3 bases short and J 7 bases short, with 10 bases between. CDR3 length equals 13 residues. The CDR3 region is CASSHPPGQPQHF. Here the CDR3 DNA reads TGTGCCAGCAGCCACCCCCCAGGACAGCCCCAGCATTTT.

This sequence joins TRBV4-1 and TRBJ2-1, with 8 bases aligning to TRBD2. The CDR3 extends over 13 amino acids. The ends lost 9 bases at V and 3 bases at J; junction bases unmatched: 4. Germline CDR1 and CDR2: MGHRA and YSYEKL. The CDR3 loop reads CASQSGSYNEQFF. The CDR3 DNA is TGCGCCAGTCAGAGCGGGAGCTACAATGAGCAGTTCTTC.

Relative to its sample, this clone is medium-sized. The chain joins TRBV9 to TRBJ1-1; 9 bases agree with TRBD1. Germline V gives CDR1 SGDLS, CDR2 YYNGEE. The CDR3 is 13 amino acids. With V trimmed by 1 base and J by 8 bases, 3 bases remained unmatched. The CDR3 region has the DNA TGTGCCAGCAGCGTAAAGACAGGGGGGGAAGCTTTCTTT. Protein product: CASSVKTGGEAFF.

The gene calls are TRBV30 and TRBJ1-6, with D possibly being TRBD1 (6 bases). This CDR3 spans 15 amino acids. Germline-derived CDR1 and CDR2 are GTSNPN and SVGIG (reference sequence). Trimming took off 3 bases at V and 10 bases at J, with 19 bases between the two ends. CDR3: CAWRVNRVGKSPLHF. The CDR3 nucleotides are TGTGCCTGGAGGGTCAACAGGGTTGGTAAATCACCCCTCCACTTT.

The chain combines TRBV5-1 with TRBJ2-3, with 7 bases matching TRBD1. The CDR3 length is 14 residues. The germline V gene has CDR1 SGHRS and CDR2 YFSETQ. The J segment lost 3 bases and the V segment lost 2 bases, leaving 3 bases of the junction unmatched. In DNA, the CDR3 is TGCGCCAGCAGCTTACAGGGGAAGACAGATACGCAGTATTTT. Amino acids: CASSLQGKTDTQYF.

The chain uses TRBV28 and TRBJ1-3; 8 bases align to TRBD1. The CDR3 contains 14 residues. Trimming took 7 bases from V and 4 from J; bases not matched to a gene: 6. Germline lookup yields CDR1 MDHEN and CDR2 SYDVKM. This CDR3 reads CASTPGGSGNTIYF. In DNA form, the CDR3 reads TGTGCCAGCACACCAGGGGGCTCGGGAAACACCATATATTTT.

The chain is built from TRBV3-1 (or the pseudogene TRBV3-2) and TRBJ1-3; unclear D gene. V was clipped by 3 bases and J by 4 bases, with 7 bases between them. This CDR3 has 13 residues. CDR1 and CDR2 (germline): LGHDT, YNNKEL (reference sequence). CDR3 protein: CASSHREGNTIYF. CDR3 coding DNA: TGTGCCAGCAGCCACCGCGAGGGAAACACCATATATTTT.

The chain employs TRBV30 and TRBJ2-7; TRBD2 matches at 9 bases. Germline-derived CDR1 and CDR2 are GTSNPN and SVGIG (reference sequence). V lost 3 bases and J lost 11; bases outside the gene matches: 8. CDR3 length equals 12 residues. The CDR3 here is CAWRESGGPKYF. Here the CDR3 DNA reads TGTGCCTGGAGGGAAAGCGGGGGGCCGAAGTACTTC.

In nucleotides, the CDR3 is TGTGCCAGCAGTGAAGTAAACAGGGTCCCTTTCTTT. Protein: CASSEVNRVPFF. This chain uses TRBV6-1 with TRBJ1-1; D may be TRBD1 (6 bases). The CDR3 has 12 amino acids. Deletions cut 1 base from V and 12 bases from J, with 12 bases between. Germline values: CDR1 MNHNS, CDR2 SASEGT.

The gene calls are TRBV19 and TRBJ2-2, with D maybe TRBD2 (6 bases). The CDR3 totals 17 residues. Germline CDR1 is LNHDA and CDR2 is SQIVND (reference sequence). V lost 3 bases and J 3 bases, leaving 17 bases between the germline ends. For the CDR3, the DNA is TGTGCCAGTAGTATTAAAGGCCGGGGCGGGGACACCGGGGAGCTGTTTTTT. Translated: CASSIKGRGGDTGELFF.

The CDR3 DNA reads TGCGCCAGCAGTCGTGGGACAGGGGAGGGCACCATATATTTT. This gives the protein CASSRGTGEGTIYF. The rearrangement joins TRBV23-1 to TRBJ1-3; 10 bases are shared with TRBD1. TRBV23-1 is an ORF, and what it does is uncertain. There are 14 residues in the CDR3. Trimming removed 4 bases from V and 9 bases from J; junction bases left unmatched: 6.

The chain is built from TRBV2 and TRBJ2-5, with D perhaps matching TRBD2 (6 bases). Germline V gene data show CDR1 as SNHLY and CDR2 as FYNNEI. The ends were cut back, 7 bases at V and 1 base at J, with 13 bases in the middle. This CDR3 has 14 amino acids. In DNA, the CDR3 is TGTGCCAGCAACGGTGGGGGGTTCCAAGAGACCCAGTACTTC. Protein product: CASNGGGFQETQYF.

The chain joins TRBV2 to TRBJ1-1; 8 nucleotides line up with TRBD1. Germline lookup yields CDR1 SNHLY and CDR2 FYNNEI. This CDR3 is 15 amino acids long. V lost 7 bases and J lost 4; bases outside the gene matches: 11. The chain's CDR3 is CASKGQVSPGTEAFF. Here the CDR3 DNA reads TGTGCCAGCAAGGGACAGGTTTCCCCGGGCACTGAAGCTTTCTTT.

The chain recombines TRBV11-2 with TRBJ2-7; 9 bases agree with TRBD1. Trimming removed 1 base from V and 4 bases from J; junction bases left unmatched: 17. This CDR3 comprises 19 residues. Germline V gene lookup returns CDR1 SGHAT and CDR2 FQNNGV. DNA for the CDR3: TGTGCCAGCAGCTTAGCCCAAACCTTCAACAGGGGGCTCCATTACGAGCAGTACTTC. Translation gives CASSLAQTFNRGLHYEQYF.

The V gene is TRBV18, the J gene TRBJ2-2, with 8 bases aligning to TRBD2. CDR3 size: 15 residues. V was pared by 3 bases and J by 0 bases, with 0 bases of the junction left unmatched. Per germline, CDR1 KGHSH and CDR2 LQKENI. The CDR3 here is CASSPGLANTGELFF. CDR3 bases: TGTGCCAGCTCACCGGGACTAGCGAACACCGGGGAGCTGTTTTTT.

The chain links TRBV9 to TRBJ2-3; maybe TRBD2 (5 bases). This CDR3 has 12 residues. Germline-derived CDR1 and CDR2 are SGDLS and YYNGEE. With 8 bases removed from V and 2 bases from J, the gap between germline ends came to 9 bases. The CDR3 loop is CASGDYTDTQYF. CDR3 bases: TGTGCCAGTGGCGACTACACAGATACGCAGTATTTT.

CDR3 protein: CASSTGSGNTIYF. The CDR3 DNA is TGTGCCAGCAGTACAGGTTCTGGAAACACCATATATTTT. The rearrangement uses TRBV12-3 or TRBV12-4 and TRBJ1-3, with a possible D match to TRBD1 (5 bases). Trimming took 5 bases from V and 1 from J, leaving 6 bases between them. This CDR3 comprises 13 residues.

The chain carries TRBV7-8 and TRBJ2-1, with D possibly matching TRBD2 (6 bases). V lost 1 base, J lost 8 bases, and 15 bases lay in between. Germline V gene data show CDR1 as SGHVS and CDR2 as FQNEAQ. This CDR3 is 15 amino acids long. CDR3 nucleotide sequence: TGTGCCAGCAGCTTAGGGACGGGACTGCGATATGAGCAGTTCTTC. It translates to CASSLGTGLRYEQFF.

The CDR3 spells CASRLAGHNEQFF. CDR3 DNA: TGCGCCAGCAGACTAGCGGGGCACAATGAGCAGTTCTTC. V is TRBV5-1 and J is TRBJ2-1; 10 bases are a match to TRBD2. Germline values: CDR1 SGHRS, CDR2 YFSETQ. V gave up 5 bases and J gave up 5 bases; unmatched junction bases: 1. The CDR3 has 13 amino acids.

The rearrangement uses TRBV7-9 and TRBJ2-3; 8 bases align to TRBD2. CDR1 and CDR2 from the germline V gene are SEHNR and FQNEAQ (reference sequence). The CDR3 is 13 amino acids. The V and J ends lost 10 bases and 1 base, in that order; junction bases with no gene match: 4. CDR3 amino acids: CATELAGTDTQYF. The CDR3 region has the DNA TGTGCCACGGAACTAGCGGGCACAGATACGCAGTATTTT.